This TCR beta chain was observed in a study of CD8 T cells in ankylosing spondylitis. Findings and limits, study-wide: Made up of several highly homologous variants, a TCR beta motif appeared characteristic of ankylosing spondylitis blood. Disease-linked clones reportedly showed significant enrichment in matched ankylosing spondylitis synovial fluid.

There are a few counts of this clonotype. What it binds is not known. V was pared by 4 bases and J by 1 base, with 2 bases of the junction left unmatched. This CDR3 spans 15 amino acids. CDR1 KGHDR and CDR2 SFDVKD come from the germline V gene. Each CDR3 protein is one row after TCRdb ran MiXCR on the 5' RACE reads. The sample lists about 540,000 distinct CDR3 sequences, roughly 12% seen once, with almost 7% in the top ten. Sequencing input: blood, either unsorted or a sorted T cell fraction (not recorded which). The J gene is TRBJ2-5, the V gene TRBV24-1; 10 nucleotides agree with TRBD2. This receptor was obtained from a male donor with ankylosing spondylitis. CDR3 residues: CATSDWTSGQETQYF. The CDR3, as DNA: TGTGCCACCAGTGACTGGACTAGCGGCCAAGAGACCCAGTACTTC.